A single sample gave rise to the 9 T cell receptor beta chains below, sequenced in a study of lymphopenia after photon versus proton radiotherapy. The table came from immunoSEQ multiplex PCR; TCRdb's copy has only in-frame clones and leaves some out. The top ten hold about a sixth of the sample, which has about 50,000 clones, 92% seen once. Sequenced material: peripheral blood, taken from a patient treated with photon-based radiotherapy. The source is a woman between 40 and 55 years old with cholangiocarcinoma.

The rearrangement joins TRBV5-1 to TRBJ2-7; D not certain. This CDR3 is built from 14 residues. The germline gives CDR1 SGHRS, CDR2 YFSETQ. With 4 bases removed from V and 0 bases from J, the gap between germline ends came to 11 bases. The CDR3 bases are TGCGCCAGCAGCGCAGACGCCCTCTCCTACGAGCAGTACTTC. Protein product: CASSADALSYEQYF.

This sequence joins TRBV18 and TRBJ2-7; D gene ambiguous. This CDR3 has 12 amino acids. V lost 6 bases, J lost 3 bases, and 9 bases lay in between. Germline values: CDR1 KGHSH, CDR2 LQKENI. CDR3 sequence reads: CASSPDLYEQYF. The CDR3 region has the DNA TGTGCCAGCTCTCCGGATCTCTACGAGCAGTACTTC.

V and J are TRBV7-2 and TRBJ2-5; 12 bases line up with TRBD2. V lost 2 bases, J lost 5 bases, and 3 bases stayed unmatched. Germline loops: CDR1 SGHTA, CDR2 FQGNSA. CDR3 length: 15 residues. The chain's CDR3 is CASSLRLAGVETQYF. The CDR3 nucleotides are TGTGCCAGCAGCTTACGACTAGCGGGAGTGGAGACCCAGTACTTC.

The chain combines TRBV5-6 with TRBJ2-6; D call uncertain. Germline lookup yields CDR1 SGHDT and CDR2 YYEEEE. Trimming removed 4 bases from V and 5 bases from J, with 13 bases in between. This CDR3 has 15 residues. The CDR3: CASSLGLGWANVLTF. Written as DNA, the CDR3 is TGTGCCAGCAGCCTAGGATTGGGTTGGGCCAACGTCCTGACTTTC.

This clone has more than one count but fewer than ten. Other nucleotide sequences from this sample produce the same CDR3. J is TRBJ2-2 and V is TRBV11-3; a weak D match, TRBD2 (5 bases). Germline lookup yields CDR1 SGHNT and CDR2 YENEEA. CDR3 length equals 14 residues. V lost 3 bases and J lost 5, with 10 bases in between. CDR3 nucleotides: TGTGCCAGCAGCTTTCGCGGCGGGACCGGGGAGCTGTTTTTT. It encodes CASSFRGGTGELFF. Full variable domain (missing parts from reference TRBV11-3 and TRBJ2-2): EAGVVQSPRYKIIEKKQPVAFWCNPISGHNTLYWYLQNLGQGPELLIRYENEEAVDDSQLPKDRFSAERLKGVDSTLKIQPAELGDSAVYLCASSFRGGTGELFFGEGSRLTVL.

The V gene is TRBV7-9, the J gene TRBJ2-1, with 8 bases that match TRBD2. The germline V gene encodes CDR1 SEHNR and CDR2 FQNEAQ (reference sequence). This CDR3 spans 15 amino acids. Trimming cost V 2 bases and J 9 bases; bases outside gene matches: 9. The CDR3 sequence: CASSLFQGLVGEQFF. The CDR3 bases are TGTGCCAGCAGCTTATTTCAGGGACTAGTCGGTGAGCAGTTCTTC.

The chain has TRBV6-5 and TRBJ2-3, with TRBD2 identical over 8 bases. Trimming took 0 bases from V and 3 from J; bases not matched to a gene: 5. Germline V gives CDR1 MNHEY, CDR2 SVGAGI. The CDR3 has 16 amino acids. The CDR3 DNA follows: TGTGCCAGCAGTTACTCGGGACTAGTGAGGACAGATACGCAGTATTTT. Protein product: CASSYSGLVRTDTQYF.

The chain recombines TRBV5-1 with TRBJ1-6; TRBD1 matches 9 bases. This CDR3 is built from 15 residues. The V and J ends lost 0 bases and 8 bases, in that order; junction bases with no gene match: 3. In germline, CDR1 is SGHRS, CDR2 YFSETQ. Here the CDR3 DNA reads TGCGCCAGCAGCTTGGCCGGGACAGGGTATTCACCCCTCCACTTT. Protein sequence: CASSLAGTGYSPLHF.

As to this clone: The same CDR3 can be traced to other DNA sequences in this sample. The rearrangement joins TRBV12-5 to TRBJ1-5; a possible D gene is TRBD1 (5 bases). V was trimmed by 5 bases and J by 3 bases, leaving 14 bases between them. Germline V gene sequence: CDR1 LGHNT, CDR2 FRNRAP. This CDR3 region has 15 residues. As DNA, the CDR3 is TGTGCTAGTGGTCCCGATGGGGGAAACAATCAGCCCCAGCATTTT. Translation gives CASGPDGGNNQPQHF.